This entry features one T cell receptor beta chain sequence. The data derive from a study of cytomegalovirus exposure and HLA in healthy donors. This CDR3 has 16 residues. Use of 60 Vbeta and 13 Jbeta primers characterized the PCR. The repertoire was sequenced with immunoSEQ multiplex PCR; TCRdb's copy has only in-frame clones and lacks some. The sample shows 95,000 to 150,000 clones, approximately 78% of them seen only once. Sequencing input: PBMCs. V usage is TRBV12-2 and J usage is TRBJ2-1; the table's D call, TRBD2, has no DNA check behind it. TRBV12-2 counts as a pseudogene. This receptor was obtained from a woman aged 30 to 39 in good health and CMV-seropositive. CDR3 bases: TGTGCAAGTCGCTTAAACGACTTAAGCTCCTACAATGAGCAGTTCTTC. This encodes CASRLNDLSSYNEQFF.